Described below is a single TCR beta chain sequence and its context. The antigen remains unidentified. The CDR3 spans 14 residues. The V end was cut by 3 bases, the J end by 6 bases, with 12 bases between. Germline CDR1 is SGDLS and CDR2 is YYNGEE. These data are taken from a study of cytomegalovirus exposure and HLA in healthy donors. Points from the study as a whole: HLA restriction was apparent for most CMV-associated TCR beta chains in a later analysis.

Use of 60 Vbeta and 13 Jbeta primers characterized the PCR. Clones were read by immunoSEQ multiplex PCR, and TCRdb kept only the in-frame ones, dropping some. The sample records 220,000 or so clones, roughly 80% being singletons. Sequenced sample: PBMCs. The rearrangement joins TRBV9 to TRBJ1-4; a possible D gene is TRBD1 (5 bases). This clonotype was obtained from a male donor in good health and CMV-seronegative. CDR3 in DNA: TGTGCCAGCAGCGGGGCGGAGACAGATGAAAAACTGTTTTTT. Encoded protein: CASSGAETDEKLFF.